This is a list of T cell receptor beta chains from one sample in a study of T cell responses to AZD1222 COVID-19 vaccine. The method was immunoSEQ multiplex PCR; TCRdb's version includes in-frame clones alone and lacks a portion of them. The repertoire has 180,000 or so clones, approximately 91% of them found once; the top ten carry less than 2.5%. Material: peripheral blood, obtained 28 days after the second AZD1222 dose. These receptors originate from an adult who received the AZD1222 COVID-19 vaccine. Both conserved end residues are part of each CDR3. Fields, in order: CDR3 protein, CDR3 DNA, D gene, V gene, clone size, J gene, CDR3 length. The D gene is left open where the match is weak. Clone size is stated in some rows and not others, as once, few, many or a class when expanded.

CACQQSSGNTIYF	TGTGCCTGCCAACAGAGCTCTGGAAACACCATATATTTT	-	TRBV30	-	TRBJ1-3	13
CASSPRQGRVTEAFF	TGTGCCAGTAGTCCTCGACAGGGCCGGGTCACTGAAGCTTTCTTT	TRBD1	TRBV19	-	TRBJ1-1	15
CASSPGTGGRRGETQYF	TGTGCCAGCTCACCAGGGACAGGCGGCAGAAGGGGAGAGACCCAGTACTTC	TRBD1	TRBV18	-	TRBJ2-5	17
CASSSPRRRIGNSPLHF	TGTGCCAGCAGCTCCCCCCGACGGAGAATCGGGAATTCACCCCTCCACTTT	-	TRBV7-9	-	TRBJ1-6	17
CASSPLGAGGAFF	TGTGCCAGCAGCCCTTTGGGGGCCGGGGGGGCTTTCTTT	-	TRBV13	once	TRBJ1-1	13
CASSPTLYEQYF	TGCGCCAGCAGCCCGACGCTCTACGAGCAGTACTTC	-	TRBV4-1	-	TRBJ2-7	12
CASSQSSATNEKLFF	TGTGCCAGCAGCCAATCCAGTGCAACTAATGAAAAACTGTTTTTT	-	TRBV3-1/TRBV3-2	-	TRBJ1-4	15
CASSKREADSGNTIYF	TGTGCCAGCAGCAAAAGGGAGGCAGACTCTGGAAACACCATATATTTT	-	TRBV21-1	-	TRBJ1-3	16
CASSADDRETQYF	TGTGCCAGCAGTGCCGATGACCGGGAGACCCAGTACTTC	-	TRBV2	-	TRBJ2-5	13
CASSRTGPEAFF	TGTGCCAGCAGTCGGACAGGGCCTGAAGCTTTCTTT	TRBD1	TRBV28	-	TRBJ1-1	12
CAITTGGTEAFF	TGTGCCATCACTACAGGGGGCACTGAAGCTTTCTTT	TRBD1	TRBV10-3	-	TRBJ1-1	12
CARPLGPKNTGELFF	TGTGCCAGACCGCTGGGCCCTAAAAACACCGGGGAGCTGTTTTTT	-	TRBV7-9	-	TRBJ2-2	15
CASSEGVSGRPQHF	TGTGCCAGCAGTGAAGGAGTATCAGGTCGGCCCCAGCATTTT	-	TRBV2	-	TRBJ1-5	14
CASSLEVQNGELFF	TGCGCCAGCAGCTTGGAAGTTCAGAACGGGGAGCTGTTTTTT	-	TRBV5-1	-	TRBJ2-2	14
CASSQAGAGGGNTEAFF	TGTGCCAGCAGCCAAGCTGGCGCAGGGGGAGGGAACACTGAAGCTTTCTTT	TRBD1	TRBV4-2	-	TRBJ1-1	17
CAWSKGQGANTEAFF	TGTGCCTGGAGTAAAGGACAGGGGGCGAACACTGAAGCTTTCTTT	TRBD1	TRBV30	once	TRBJ1-1	15